One and the same sample provided the 17 T cell receptor beta chains below, sequenced in a study of shared clonotypes between healthy human individuals. It was CD45RO-negative cells, positively selected for CCR7, that made up naive CD8 cells, with terminally differentiated effector memory CD45RA+ cells excluded. Here immunoSEQ multiplex PCR was the method, and the copy in TCRdb shows in-frame clones only, minus some. The sample yields around 2.1 million clones, around 93% seen once. Sequencing used naive CD8+ T cells from PBMCs. These receptors all stem from a man aged 18 to 29 in good health. Some clones in this sample may be carry-over from other donors' samples.

The chain couples TRBV15 to TRBJ2-7; 7 nucleotides line up with TRBD2. V was pared by 4 bases and J by 2 bases, with 11 bases of the junction left unmatched. The CDR3 is 16 amino acids. CDR1 and CDR2 from the germline V gene are LNHNV and YYDKDF (reference sequence). The CDR3 reads CATSNPDREDPYEQYF. For the CDR3, the DNA is TGTGCCACCAGCAACCCCGACCGGGAGGATCCCTACGAGCAGTACTTC.

The rearrangement uses TRBV5-6 and TRBJ1-5; possible D gene TRBD1, 6 bases. Trimming pared 4 bases from V and 6 bases from J, leaving 14 bases between. This CDR3 is built from 14 residues. Germline CDR1 is SGHDT and CDR2 is YYEEEE. CDR3 region: CASSTGGVGQPQHF. CDR3 in DNA: TGTGCCAGCAGCACGGGGGGCGTGGGTCAGCCCCAGCATTTT.

The chain is built from TRBV25-1 and TRBJ2-3, with D perhaps TRBD1 or TRBD2 (5 bases each). Germline lookup yields CDR1 MGHDK and CDR2 SYGVNS. V gave up 2 bases and J gave up 1 base, with 7 bases separating them. CDR3 length: 14 amino acids. The chain's CDR3 is CASSEGDGTDTQYF. DNA for the CDR3: TGTGCCAGCAGTGAAGGGGACGGCACAGATACGCAGTATTTT.

In this sample, this clone turned up once. The chain couples TRBV7-2 to TRBJ1-2; TRBD1 might be the D (6 bases). Germline loops: CDR1 SGHTA, CDR2 FQGNSA. The CDR3 extends over 16 amino acids. Trimming stripped 5 bases from V and 1 base from J, with 17 bases between. CDR3 residues: CASSLRAGVLNYGYTF. In nucleotides, the CDR3 is TGTGCCAGCAGCCTGAGGGCAGGGGTCCTTAACTATGGCTACACCTTC.

The chain has TRBV9 and TRBJ2-7, with D unresolved. Trimming removed 3 bases from V and 9 bases from J, with 25 bases in between. Germline loops: CDR1 SGDLS, CDR2 YYNGEE. The CDR3 is 16 amino acids. The DNA for the CDR3 is TGTGCCAGCAGCGACTCCCGGTCGACTCCCTCACAAAGGCAGTACTTC. Translated, it gives CASSDSRSTPSQRQYF.

The CDR3 DNA sequence: TGCGCCAGCAGCCGAGACACCATGAACACTGAAGCTTTCTTT. It codes for CASSRDTMNTEAFF. The V call is TRBV4-1, the J call TRBJ1-1; D gene ambiguous. The CDR3 is made up of 14 amino acids. V lost 4 bases, J lost 0 bases, and 9 bases lay in between. CDR1 MGHRA and CDR2 YSYEKL come from the germline V gene.

The J gene is TRBJ2-5, the V gene TRBV19; unclear D gene. The V gene lost 5 bases and the J gene lost 5 bases, with 18 bases spanning the gap. There are 15 residues in the CDR3. CDR1 LNHDA and CDR2 SQIVND come from the germline V gene (reference sequence). The CDR3 DNA follows: TGTGCCAGTAGTCCCCTGGGCCGGGCACTGGAGACCCAGTACTTC. Protein: CASSPLGRALETQYF. Variable domain in full (rest from reference TRBV19 and TRBJ2-5): DGGITQSPKYLFRKEGQNVTLSCEQNLNHDAMYWYRQDPGQGLRLIYYSQIVNDFQKGDIAEGYSVSREKKESFPLTVTSAQKNPTAFYLCASSPLGRALETQYFGPGTRLLVL.

This clone was observed a single time. CDR3 sequence: CASSLHRGPGETQYF. The CDR3 DNA is TGTGCCAGCAGCTTACACAGGGGGCCTGGAGAGACCCAGTACTTC. The genes are TRBV7-3 and TRBJ2-5; 9 bases are shared with TRBD1. V was pared by 2 bases and J by 4 bases, with 5 bases of the junction left unmatched. CDR1 SGHTA and CDR2 FQGTGA come from the germline V gene. The CDR3 spans 15 residues.

The chain is built from TRBV5-8 and TRBJ1-5, with D possibly being TRBD1 (5 bases). Germline V gives CDR1 SGHTS, CDR2 YDEGEE. V was trimmed by 4 bases and J by 0 bases, leaving 14 bases between them. The CDR3 contains 16 residues. CDR3 sequence (DNA): TGTGCCAGCAGCCCTGGGAGGGGATATAGCAATCAGCCCCAGCATTTT. This encodes CASSPGRGYSNQPQHF.

A note on this clone: This CDR3 is also generated by other DNA sequences in the sample. The V gene is TRBV28, the J gene TRBJ2-1; tentatively, D is TRBD1 (5 bases). The CDR3 spans 11 residues. The germline CDR1 and CDR2 sequences are MDHEN and SYDVKM. The ends were cut back, 4 bases at V and 7 bases at J, with 5 bases in the middle. CDR3 amino acids: CASSSGNEQFF. The DNA of the CDR3 is TGTGCCAGCAGTTCAGGGAATGAGCAGTTCTTC.

The rearrangement joins TRBV27 to TRBJ1-1; a weak D match, TRBD1 (5 bases). Trimming left V 8 bases short and J 0 bases short, with 10 bases between. The CDR3 has 13 amino acids. From germline, CDR1 is MNHEY and CDR2 SMNVEV (reference sequence). CDR3: CASLGLMNTEAFF. The CDR3 DNA sequence: TGTGCCAGCCTGGGGCTGATGAACACTGAAGCTTTCTTT.

This clone was seen once. The chain's CDR3 is CASSLWWGDLGQGTSGANVLTF. The CDR3, as DNA: TGCGCCAGCAGCTTGTGGTGGGGAGACCTGGGACAGGGGACCTCTGGGGCCAACGTCCTGACTTTC. V and J are TRBV5-1 and TRBJ2-6; TRBD1 matches 10 bases. Trimming at V came to 1 base and at J to 0 bases, leaving 16 bases not matched to a gene. Germline CDR1 and CDR2: SGHRS and YFSETQ. The CDR3 contains 22 residues.

The table lists this clone with a few counts. The rearrangement links TRBV30 to TRBJ1-1; possibly TRBD1 for D (5 bases). Deletions cut 4 bases from V and 4 bases from J, with 10 bases between. Germline CDR1 reads GTSNPN; CDR2 reads SVGIG (reference sequence). CDR3 length equals 12 residues. Here the CDR3 reads CAWKGWGTEAFF. The CDR3 bases are TGTGCCTGGAAGGGGTGGGGCACTGAAGCTTTCTTT.

V and J are TRBV25-1 and TRBJ1-5, with D tentatively TRBD1 (5 bases). CDR1 is MGHDK and CDR2 is SYGVNS in the germline V gene. V shed 6 bases and J shed 5 bases, with 11 bases lying between them. CDR3 length equals 13 residues. CDR3 in amino acids: CASRGAGHQPQHF. CDR3 sequence (DNA): TGTGCCAGCAGAGGGGCAGGGCATCAGCCCCAGCATTTT.

The chain combines TRBV19 with TRBJ2-5, with TRBD1 matching over 10 bases. CDR3 length: 14 amino acids. Germline V CDR1 and CDR2: LNHDA, SQIVND (reference sequence). The V and J ends lost 5 bases and 5 bases, in that order; junction bases with no gene match: 5. The CDR3 protein is CASSQTGGGETQYF. CDR3 nucleotides: TGTGCCAGTAGTCAGACAGGGGGCGGGGAGACCCAGTACTTC.

V and J are TRBV9 and TRBJ2-6, with D tentatively TRBD1 or TRBD2 (5 bases each). CDR1 and CDR2 from the germline V gene are SGDLS and YYNGEE. Trimming stripped 7 bases from V and 0 bases from J, with 20 bases between. The CDR3 covers 18 residues. CDR3 DNA sequence: TGTGCCAGCTCCCAACTCCGGGACGGACCCTCTGGGGCCAACGTCCTGACTTTC. Its protein product is CASSQLRDGPSGANVLTF.

This chain connects TRBV28 to TRBJ1-1; TRBD1 might be the D (6 bases). The germline V and J ends were trimmed by 5 bases and 5 bases, with 21 bases remaining between them. Germline assignment: CDR1 MDHEN and CDR2 SYDVKM. The CDR3 consists of 16 residues. CDR3 sequence reads: CASSPISGGDKTEAFF. In DNA form, the CDR3 reads TGTGCCAGCAGTCCTATCTCGGGGGGCGATAAGACTGAAGCTTTCTTT.